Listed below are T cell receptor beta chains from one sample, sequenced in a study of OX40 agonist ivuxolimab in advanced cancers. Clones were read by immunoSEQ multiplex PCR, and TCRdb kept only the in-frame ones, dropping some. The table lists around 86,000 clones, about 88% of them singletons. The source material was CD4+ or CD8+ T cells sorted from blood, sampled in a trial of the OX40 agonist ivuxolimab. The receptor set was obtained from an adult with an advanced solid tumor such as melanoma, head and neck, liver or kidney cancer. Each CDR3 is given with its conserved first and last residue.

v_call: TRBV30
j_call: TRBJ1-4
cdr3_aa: CAWAGQGNEKLFF

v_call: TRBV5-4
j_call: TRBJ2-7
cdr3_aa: CASSFGSGRALYEQYF

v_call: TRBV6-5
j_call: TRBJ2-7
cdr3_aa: CASSSPGLAGGYEQYF

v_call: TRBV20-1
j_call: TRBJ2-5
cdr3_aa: CSARAGETQYF

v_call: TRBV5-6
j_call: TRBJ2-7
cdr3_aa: CASSLKVGQQNF

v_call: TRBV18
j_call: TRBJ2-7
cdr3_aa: CASSPGGVEQYF

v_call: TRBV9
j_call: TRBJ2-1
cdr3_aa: CASSGRTSGGGNEQFF

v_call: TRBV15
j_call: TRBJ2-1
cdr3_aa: CATSRDHSGGYNEQFF

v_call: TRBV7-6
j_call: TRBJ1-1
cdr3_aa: CASRPGQLNTEAFF

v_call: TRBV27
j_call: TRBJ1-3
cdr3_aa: CASSSQRFGNTIYF

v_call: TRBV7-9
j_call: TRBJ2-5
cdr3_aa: CASSPNGGMRETQYF

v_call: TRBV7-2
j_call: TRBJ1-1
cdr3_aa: CASSWTMNTEAFF

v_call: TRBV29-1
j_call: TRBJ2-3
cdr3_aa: CSVDEGRTDTQYF

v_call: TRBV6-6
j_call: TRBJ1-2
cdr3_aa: CASSPGNYGYTF

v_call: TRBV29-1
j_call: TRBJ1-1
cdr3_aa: CSVELGGRNTEAFF

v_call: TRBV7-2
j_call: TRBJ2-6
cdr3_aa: CATGGSGANVLTF

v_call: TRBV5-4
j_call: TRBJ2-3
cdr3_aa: CASSLPSGSADTQYF

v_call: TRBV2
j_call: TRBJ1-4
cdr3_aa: CASSPTGLNEKLFF

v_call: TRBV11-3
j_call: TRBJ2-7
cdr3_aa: CASSPSLGGSTYEQYF

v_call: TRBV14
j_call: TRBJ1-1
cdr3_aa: CASTRGNTEAFF

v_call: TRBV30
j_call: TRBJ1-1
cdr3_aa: CAWKQAGPMNTEAFF

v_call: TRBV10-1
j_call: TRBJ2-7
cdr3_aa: CASSNYGTGLYEQYF

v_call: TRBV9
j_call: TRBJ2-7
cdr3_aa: CASSVTSGSYEQYF

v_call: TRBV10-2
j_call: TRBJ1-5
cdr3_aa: CASTPRTGTGAGPQHF

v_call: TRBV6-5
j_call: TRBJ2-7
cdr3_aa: CASRSGRFIGEQYF

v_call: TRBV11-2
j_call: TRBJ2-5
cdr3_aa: CASTSTRQGRETQYF

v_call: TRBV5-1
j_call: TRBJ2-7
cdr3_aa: CASSRQGELSSYEQYF

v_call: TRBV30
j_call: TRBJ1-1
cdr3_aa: CAWSPQGLNTEAFF

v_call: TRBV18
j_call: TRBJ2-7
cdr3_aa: CASSPPGQPYEQYF

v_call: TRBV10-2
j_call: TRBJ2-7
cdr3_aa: CASTGQFEQYF

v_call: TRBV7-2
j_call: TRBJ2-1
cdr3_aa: CASSWTSGKYNEQFF

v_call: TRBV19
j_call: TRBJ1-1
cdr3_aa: CASSITPTGGTEAFF

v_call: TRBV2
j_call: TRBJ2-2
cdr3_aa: CASTAGQGGTGELFF

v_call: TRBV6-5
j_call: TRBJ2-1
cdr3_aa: CASSYSSGRARVF

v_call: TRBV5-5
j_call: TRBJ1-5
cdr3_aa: CASSLTTGAGGQPQHF

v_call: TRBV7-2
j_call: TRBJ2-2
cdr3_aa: CASSPLHRANTGELFF

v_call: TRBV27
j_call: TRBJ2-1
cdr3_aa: CASSSAGQPKYNEQFF

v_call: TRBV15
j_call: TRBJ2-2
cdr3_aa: CATSRVGVSGVPNTGELFF

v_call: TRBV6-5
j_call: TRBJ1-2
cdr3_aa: CASSSPTTGRGYTF

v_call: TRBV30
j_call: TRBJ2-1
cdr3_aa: CAWSRGRADEQFF

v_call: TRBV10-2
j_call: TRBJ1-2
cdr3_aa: CASSRKDRGDYGYTF

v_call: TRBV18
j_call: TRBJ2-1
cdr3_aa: CASSLRLAGASGNEQFF

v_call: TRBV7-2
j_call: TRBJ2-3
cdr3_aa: CASSEYIRTDTQYF

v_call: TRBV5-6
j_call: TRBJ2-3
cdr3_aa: CASSGWVAATPGDTQYF

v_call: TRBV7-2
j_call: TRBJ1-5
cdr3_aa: CASSLTGNQPQHF

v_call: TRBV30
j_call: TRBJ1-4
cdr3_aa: CARGGGGESNEKLFF

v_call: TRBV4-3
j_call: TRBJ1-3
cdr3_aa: CASSQGGNKGNTIYF

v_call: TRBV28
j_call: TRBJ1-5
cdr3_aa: CATTTANQPQHF

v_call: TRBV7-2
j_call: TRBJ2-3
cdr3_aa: CASRGRRDTQYF

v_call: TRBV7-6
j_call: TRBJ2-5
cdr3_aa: CASSSPYQETQYF

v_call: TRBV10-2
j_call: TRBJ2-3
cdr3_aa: CASSPPAADTQYF

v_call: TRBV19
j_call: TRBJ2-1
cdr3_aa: CASAYPGTSGPEQFF

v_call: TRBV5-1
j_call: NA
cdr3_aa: CASSLAAGVTYEQYF

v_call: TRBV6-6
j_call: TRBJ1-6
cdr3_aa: CASTSRGTDNSPLHF

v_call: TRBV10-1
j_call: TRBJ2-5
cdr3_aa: CASSEVTGVGQETQYF

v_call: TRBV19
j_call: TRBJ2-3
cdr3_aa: CASHTRDRGGGNTQYF

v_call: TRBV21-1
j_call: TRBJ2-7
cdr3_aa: CASSKMPVDLQYF

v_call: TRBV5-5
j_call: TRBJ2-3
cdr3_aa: CASSLRLQQSTDTQYF

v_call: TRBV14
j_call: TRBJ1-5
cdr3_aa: CASSGGIGQPQHF